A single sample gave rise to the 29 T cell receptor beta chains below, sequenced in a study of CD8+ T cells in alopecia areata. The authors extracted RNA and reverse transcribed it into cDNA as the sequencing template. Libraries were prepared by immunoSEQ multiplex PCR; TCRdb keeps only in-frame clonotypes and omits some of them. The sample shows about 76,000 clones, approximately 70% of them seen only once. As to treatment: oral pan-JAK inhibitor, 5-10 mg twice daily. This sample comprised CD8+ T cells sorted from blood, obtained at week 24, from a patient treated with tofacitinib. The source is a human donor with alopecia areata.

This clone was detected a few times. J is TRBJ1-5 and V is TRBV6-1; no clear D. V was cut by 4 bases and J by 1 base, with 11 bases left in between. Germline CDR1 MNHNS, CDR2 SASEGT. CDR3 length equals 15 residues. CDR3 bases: TGTGCCAGCAGTGCATATAAAGGCAGCAATCAGCCCCAGCATTTT. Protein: CASSAYKGSNQPQHF.

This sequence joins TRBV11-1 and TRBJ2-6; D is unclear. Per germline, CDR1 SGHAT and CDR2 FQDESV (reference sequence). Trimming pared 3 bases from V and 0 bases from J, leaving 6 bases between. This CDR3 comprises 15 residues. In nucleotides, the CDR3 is TGTGCCAGCAGCTTCGGACGCTCTGGGGCCAACGTCCTGACTTTC. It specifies CASSFGRSGANVLTF.

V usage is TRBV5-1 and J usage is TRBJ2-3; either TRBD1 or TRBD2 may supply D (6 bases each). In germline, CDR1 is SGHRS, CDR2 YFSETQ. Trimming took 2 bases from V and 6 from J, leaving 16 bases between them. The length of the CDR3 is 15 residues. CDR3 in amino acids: CASSLYGGSRDTQYF. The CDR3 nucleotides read TGCGCCAGCAGCTTATACGGGGGCTCAAGGGATACGCAGTATTTT.

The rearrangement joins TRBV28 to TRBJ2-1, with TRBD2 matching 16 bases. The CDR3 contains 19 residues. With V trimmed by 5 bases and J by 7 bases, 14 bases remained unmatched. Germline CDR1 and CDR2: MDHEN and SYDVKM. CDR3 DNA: TGTGCCAGCAGTCCGAAGGGACTAGCGGGAGGGCCAATCTGGAATGAGCAGTTCTTC. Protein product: CASSPKGLAGGPIWNEQFF.

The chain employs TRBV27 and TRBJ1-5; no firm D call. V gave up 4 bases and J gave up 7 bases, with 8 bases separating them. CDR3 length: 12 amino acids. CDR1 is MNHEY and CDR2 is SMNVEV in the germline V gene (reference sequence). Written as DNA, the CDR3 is TGTGCCAGCAGTTCATCGGGACAGCCCCAGCATTTT. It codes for CASSSSGQPQHF.

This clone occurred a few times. CDR3 region: CASSIVRQITGELFF. Written as DNA, the CDR3 is TGTGCCAGTAGTATAGTCCGTCAGATTACCGGGGAGCTGTTTTTT. This rearrangement joins TRBV19 to TRBJ2-2, with D uncertain. V shed 1 base and J shed 5 bases, with 11 bases lying between them. The CDR3 is 15 residues long. CDR1 LNHDA and CDR2 SQIVND come from the germline V gene (reference sequence).

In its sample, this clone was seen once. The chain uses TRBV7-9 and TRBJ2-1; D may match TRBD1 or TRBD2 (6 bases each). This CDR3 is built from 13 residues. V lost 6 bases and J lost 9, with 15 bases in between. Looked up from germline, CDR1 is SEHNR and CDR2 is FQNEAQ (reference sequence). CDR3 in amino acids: CASSSPGAGEQFF. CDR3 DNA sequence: TGTGCCAGCAGTTCCCCGGGGGCAGGTGAGCAGTTCTTC.

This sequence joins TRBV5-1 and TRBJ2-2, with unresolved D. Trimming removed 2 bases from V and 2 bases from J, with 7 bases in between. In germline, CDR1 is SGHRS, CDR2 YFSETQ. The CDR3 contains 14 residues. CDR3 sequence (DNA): TGCGCCAGCAGCTTCGCACGTAACACCGGGGAGCTGTTTTTT. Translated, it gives CASSFARNTGELFF.

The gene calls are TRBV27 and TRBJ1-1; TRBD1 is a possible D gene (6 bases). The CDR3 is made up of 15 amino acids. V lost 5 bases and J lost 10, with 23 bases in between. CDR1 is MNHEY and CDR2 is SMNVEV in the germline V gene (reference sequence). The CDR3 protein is CASSPGQYPDLGAFF. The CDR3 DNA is TGTGCCAGCAGTCCCGGACAGTACCCCGATTTAGGAGCTTTCTTT.

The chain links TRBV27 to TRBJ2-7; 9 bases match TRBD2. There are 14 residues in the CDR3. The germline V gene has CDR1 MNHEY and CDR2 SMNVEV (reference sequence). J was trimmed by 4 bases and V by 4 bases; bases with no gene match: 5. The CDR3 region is CASSYSGSGYEQYF. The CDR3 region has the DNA TGTGCCAGCAGTTATAGCGGGAGTGGGTACGAGCAGTACTTC.

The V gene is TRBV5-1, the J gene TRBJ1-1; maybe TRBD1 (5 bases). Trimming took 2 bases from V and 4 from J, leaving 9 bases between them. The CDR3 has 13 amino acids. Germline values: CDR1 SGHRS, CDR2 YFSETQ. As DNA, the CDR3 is TGCGCCAGCAGCTTCAACGGGGGCACTGAAGCTTTCTTT. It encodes CASSFNGGTEAFF.

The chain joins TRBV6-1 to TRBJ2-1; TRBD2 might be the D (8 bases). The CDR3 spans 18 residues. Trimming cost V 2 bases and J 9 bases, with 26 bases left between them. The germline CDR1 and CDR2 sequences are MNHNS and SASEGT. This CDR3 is CASSEQPGLAGGQGEQFF. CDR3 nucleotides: TGTGCCAGCAGTGAACAACCAGGACTAGCAGGGGGGCAGGGTGAGCAGTTCTTC.

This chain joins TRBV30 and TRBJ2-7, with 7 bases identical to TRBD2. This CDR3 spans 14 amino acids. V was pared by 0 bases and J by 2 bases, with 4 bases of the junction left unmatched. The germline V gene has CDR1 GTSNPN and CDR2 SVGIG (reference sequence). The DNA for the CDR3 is TGTGCCTGGAGTGTACTAGCGAGCACCTACGAGCAGTACTTC. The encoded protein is CAWSVLASTYEQYF.

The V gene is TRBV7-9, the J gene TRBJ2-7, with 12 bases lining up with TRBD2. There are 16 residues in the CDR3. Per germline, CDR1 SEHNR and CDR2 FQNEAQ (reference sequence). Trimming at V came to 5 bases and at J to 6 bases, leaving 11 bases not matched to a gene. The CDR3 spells CASSPMTSGRPLEQYF. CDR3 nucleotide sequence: TGTGCCAGCAGCCCAATGACTAGCGGGAGACCCCTCGAGCAGTACTTC.

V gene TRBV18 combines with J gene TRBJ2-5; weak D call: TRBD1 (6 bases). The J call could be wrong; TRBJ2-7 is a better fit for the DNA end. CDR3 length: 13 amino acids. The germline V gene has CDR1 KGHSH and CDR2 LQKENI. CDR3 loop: CASSDRTTYEQYF. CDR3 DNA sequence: TGTGCCAGCTCCGACAGGACCACCTACGAGCAGTACTTC.

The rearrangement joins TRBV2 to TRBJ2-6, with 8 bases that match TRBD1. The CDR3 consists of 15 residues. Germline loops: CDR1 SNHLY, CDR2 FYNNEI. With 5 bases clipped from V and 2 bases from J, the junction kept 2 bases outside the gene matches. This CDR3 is CASSSGGAGANVLTF. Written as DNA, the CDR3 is TGTGCCAGCAGTTCAGGGGGCGCTGGGGCCAACGTCCTGACTTTC.

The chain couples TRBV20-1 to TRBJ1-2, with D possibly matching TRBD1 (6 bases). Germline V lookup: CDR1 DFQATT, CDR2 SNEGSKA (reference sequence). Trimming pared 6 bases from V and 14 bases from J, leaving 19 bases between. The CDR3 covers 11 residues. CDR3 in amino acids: CSAGTDSGGTF. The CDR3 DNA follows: TGCAGTGCGGGTACGGACAGCGGCGGGACCTTC.

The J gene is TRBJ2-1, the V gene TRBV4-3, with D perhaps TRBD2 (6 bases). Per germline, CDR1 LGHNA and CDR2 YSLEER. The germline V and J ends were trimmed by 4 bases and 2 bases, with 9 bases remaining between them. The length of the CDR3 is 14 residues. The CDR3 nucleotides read TGCGCCAGCAGCCGGGACTTTACCTACAATGAGCAGTTCTTC. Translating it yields CASSRDFTYNEQFF.

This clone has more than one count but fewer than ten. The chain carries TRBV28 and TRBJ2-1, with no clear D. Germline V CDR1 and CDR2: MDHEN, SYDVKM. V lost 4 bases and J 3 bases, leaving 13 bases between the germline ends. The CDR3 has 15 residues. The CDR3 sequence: CASSSALAGYNEQFF. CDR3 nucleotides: TGTGCCAGCAGTTCTGCCCTTGCCGGCTACAATGAGCAGTTCTTC.

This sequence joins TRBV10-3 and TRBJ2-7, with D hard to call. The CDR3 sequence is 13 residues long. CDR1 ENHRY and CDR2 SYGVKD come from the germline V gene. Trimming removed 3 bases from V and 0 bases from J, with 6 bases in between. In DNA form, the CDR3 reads TGTGCCATCAGTGAAGACATCTCCTACGAGCAGTACTTC. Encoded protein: CAISEDISYEQYF.

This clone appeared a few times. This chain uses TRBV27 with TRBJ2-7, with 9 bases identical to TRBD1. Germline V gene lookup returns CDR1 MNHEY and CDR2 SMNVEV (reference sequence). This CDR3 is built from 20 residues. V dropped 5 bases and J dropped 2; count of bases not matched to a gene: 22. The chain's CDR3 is CASSLHPGQGRRADAYEQYF. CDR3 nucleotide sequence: TGTGCCAGCAGTCTACACCCCGGACAGGGGCGGAGAGCTGATGCCTACGAGCAGTACTTC.

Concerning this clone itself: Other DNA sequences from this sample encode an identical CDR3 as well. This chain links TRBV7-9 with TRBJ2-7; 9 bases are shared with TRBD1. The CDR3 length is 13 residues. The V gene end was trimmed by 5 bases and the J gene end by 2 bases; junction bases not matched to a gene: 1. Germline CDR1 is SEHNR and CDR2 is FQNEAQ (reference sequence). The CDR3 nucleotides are TGTGCCAGCAGCGGGACAGGGACCTACGAGCAGTACTTC. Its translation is CASSGTGTYEQYF.

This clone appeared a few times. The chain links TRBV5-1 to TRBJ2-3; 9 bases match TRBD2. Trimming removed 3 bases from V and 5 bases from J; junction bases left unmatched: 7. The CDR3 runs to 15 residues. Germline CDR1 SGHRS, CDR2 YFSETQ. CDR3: CASSSGAGGVDTQYF. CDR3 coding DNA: TGCGCCAGCAGCTCCGGAGCGGGAGGCGTAGATACGCAGTATTTT.

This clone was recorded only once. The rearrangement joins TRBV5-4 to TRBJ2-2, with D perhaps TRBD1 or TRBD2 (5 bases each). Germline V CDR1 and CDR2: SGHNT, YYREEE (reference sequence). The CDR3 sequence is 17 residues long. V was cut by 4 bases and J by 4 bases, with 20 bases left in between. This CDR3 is CASSAFDGAAVTGELFF. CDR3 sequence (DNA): TGTGCCAGCAGCGCGTTCGACGGGGCGGCGGTCACCGGGGAGCTGTTTTTT.

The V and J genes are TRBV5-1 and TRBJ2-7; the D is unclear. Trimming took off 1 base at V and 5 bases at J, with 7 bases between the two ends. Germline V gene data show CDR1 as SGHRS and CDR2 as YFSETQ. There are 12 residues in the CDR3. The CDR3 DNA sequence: TGCGCCAGCAGCTTGACTTACCACGAGCAGTACTTC. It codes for CASSLTYHEQYF.

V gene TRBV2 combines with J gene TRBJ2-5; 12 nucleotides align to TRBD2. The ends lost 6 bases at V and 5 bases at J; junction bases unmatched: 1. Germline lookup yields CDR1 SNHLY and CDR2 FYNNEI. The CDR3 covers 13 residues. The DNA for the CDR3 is TGTGCCAGCAGAGGGACTAGCGGGGAGACCCAGTACTTC. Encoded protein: CASRGTSGETQYF.

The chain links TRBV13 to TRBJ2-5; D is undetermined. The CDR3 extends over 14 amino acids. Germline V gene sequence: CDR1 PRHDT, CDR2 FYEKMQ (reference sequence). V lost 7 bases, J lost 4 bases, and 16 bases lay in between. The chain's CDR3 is CASTNPSAGETQYF. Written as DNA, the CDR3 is TGTGCCAGCACCAATCCTTCAGCAGGAGAGACCCAGTACTTC.

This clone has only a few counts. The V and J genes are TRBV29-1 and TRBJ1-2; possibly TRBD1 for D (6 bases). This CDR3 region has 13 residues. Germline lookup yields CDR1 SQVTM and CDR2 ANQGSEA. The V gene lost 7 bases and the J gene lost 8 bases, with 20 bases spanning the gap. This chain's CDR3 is CSGEGGWGPGYTF. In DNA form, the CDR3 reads TGCAGCGGGGAGGGTGGTTGGGGGCCGGGCTACACCTTC.

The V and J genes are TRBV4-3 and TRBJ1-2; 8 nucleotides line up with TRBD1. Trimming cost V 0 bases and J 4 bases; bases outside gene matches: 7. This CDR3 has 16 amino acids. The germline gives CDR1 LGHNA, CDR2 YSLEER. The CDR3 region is CASSQDRQGIFYGYTF. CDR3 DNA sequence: TGCGCCAGCAGCCAAGACAGACAGGGGATATTCTATGGCTACACCTTC.